What follows is one T cell receptor beta chain and its context. Its antigen is unidentified. This CDR3 is 14 amino acids long. V was trimmed by 5 bases and J by 7 bases, leaving 14 bases between them. Per germline, CDR1 SEHNR and CDR2 FQNEAQ (reference sequence). These data come from a study of shared clonotypes between healthy human individuals. Some clones are missing from TCRdb's copy, which holds only in-frame ones; the method was immunoSEQ multiplex PCR. The table shows 1.4 million or so clones, with approximately 98.5% occurring only once. Study-level results: The sharing of approximately 4.6% of naive CD4 clonotypes was seen across several donors.

This receptor was obtained from a man aged 25 to 45 in good health. The sample taken for sequencing was naive CD4+ T cells sorted from blood. Subset denoted: CD45RA+ positively selected. The chain has TRBV7-9 and TRBJ2-2, with D perhaps TRBD2 (6 bases). The CDR3 loop reads CASSRPGAGGELFF. As DNA, the CDR3 is TGTGCCAGCAGCCGCCCGGGAGCGGGCGGGGAGCTGTTTTTT.